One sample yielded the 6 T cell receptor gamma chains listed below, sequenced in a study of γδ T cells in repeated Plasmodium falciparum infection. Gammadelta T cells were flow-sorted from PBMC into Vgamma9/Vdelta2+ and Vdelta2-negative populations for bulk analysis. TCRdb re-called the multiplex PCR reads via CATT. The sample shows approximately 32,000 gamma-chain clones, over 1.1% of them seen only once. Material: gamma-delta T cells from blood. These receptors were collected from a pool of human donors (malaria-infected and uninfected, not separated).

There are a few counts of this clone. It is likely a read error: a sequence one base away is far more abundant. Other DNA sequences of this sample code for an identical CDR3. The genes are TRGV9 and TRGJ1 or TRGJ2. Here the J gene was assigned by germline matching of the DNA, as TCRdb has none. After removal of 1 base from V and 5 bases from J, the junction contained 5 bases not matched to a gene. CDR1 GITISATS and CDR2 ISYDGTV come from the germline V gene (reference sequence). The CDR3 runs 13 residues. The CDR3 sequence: CALWEVGNYKKLF. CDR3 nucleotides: TGTGCCTTGTGGGAGGTTGGGAATTATAAGAAACTCTTT.

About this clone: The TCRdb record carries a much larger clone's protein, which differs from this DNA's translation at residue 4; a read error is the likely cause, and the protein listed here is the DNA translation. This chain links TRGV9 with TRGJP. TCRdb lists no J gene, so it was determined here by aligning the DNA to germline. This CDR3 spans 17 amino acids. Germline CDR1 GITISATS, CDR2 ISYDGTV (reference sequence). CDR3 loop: CALCEVPTELGKKIKVF. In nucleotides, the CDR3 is TGTGCCTTGTGTGAGGTCCCAACCGAGTTGGGCAAAAAAATCAAGGTATTT.

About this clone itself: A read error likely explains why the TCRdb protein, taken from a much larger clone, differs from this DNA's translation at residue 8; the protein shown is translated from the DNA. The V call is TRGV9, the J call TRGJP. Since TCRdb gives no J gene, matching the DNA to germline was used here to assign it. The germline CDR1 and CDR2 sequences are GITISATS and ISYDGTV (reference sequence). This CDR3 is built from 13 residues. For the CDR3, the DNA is TGTGCGCAGGGAGAGTTGGGCAGAAAAATCAAGGTATTT. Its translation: CAQGELGRKIKVF.

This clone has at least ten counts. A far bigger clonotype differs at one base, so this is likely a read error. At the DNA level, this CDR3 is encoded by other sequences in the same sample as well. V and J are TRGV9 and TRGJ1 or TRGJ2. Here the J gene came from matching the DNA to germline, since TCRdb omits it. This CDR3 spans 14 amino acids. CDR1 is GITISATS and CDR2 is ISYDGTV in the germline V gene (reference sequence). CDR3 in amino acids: CALWEPKTYYKKLF. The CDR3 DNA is TGCGCCTTGTGGGAGCCGAAGACTTATTATAAGAAACTCTTT.

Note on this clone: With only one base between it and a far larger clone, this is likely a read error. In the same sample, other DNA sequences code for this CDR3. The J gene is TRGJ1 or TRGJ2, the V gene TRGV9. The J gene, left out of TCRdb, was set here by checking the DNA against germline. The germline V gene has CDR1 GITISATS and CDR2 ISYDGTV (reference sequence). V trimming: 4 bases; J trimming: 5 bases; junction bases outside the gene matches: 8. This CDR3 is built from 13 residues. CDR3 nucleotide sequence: TGTGCCTTGTGGGAAGTGCACGATTATAAGAAACTCTTT. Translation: CALWEVHDYKKLF.

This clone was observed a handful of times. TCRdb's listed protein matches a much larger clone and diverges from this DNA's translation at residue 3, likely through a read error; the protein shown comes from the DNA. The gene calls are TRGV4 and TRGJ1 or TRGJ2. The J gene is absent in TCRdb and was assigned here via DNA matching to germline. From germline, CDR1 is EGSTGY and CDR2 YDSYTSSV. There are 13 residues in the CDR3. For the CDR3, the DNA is TGTGCCGCCTGGGATGGGCGGTGTTATAAGAAACTCTTT. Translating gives CAAWDGRCYKKLF.